A selection of T cell receptor beta chains follows, all from one sample in a study of blood T cell repertoires in COVID-19. The protocol was immunoSEQ multiplex PCR, while the TCRdb copy is restricted to in-frame clones and leaves out a portion. The table shows 200,000 to 250,000 clones, with 82% occurring only once. The sequencing sample was made of peripheral blood. Receptors were obtained from a woman between 70 and 85 years old with COVID-19, enrolled during active disease. Each CDR3 is given without its conserved first and last residue. Rows may omit the clone size; those that give it use once, few, many or a size class.

CDR3aa | j_gene | v_gene | abundance
ASSLTLAEYTGELF | TRBJ2-2 | TRBV5-1 | NA
CTNGRGTSEAF | TRBJ1-1 | TRBV30 | few
ASSPGVGYT | TRBJ1-2 | TRBV4-1 | NA
ASRWGVNSNQPQH | TRBJ1-5 | TRBV19 | once
ASSEGTDQPDTQY | TRBJ2-3 | TRBV10-1 | NA
SGGSSYNEQF | TRBJ2-1 | TRBV29-1 | NA
ASSPNLMASSGNTIY | TRBJ1-3 | TRBV18 | NA
ASSPPGQGYEQY | TRBJ2-7 | TRBV5-1 | once
ASRTLMEGGLTEAF | TRBJ1-1 | TRBV28 | NA
SVEDRDTYGYT | TRBJ1-2 | TRBV29-1 | NA
ASSGQGTTNEKLF | TRBJ1-4 | TRBV2 | NA
ASSPPGLDTQY | TRBJ2-3 | TRBV18 | NA
ASSPGTSGRMGEQY | TRBJ2-7 | TRBV5-1 | few
ATSDPGQGGEKLF | TRBJ1-4 | TRBV24-1 | NA
ASSEAYSQPQH | TRBJ1-5 | TRBV28 | NA